The 27 T cell receptor beta chains given below trace back to one sample, sequenced in a study of cytomegalovirus exposure and HLA in healthy donors. The study ran its PCR with 60 Vbeta and 13 Jbeta primers. Measured with immunoSEQ multiplex PCR; TCRdb has only the in-frame clones, and not every one. The sample gives 80,000 or so clones, around 75% of which show up once; about 7% is in the top ten. The sample comprised PBMCs. These receptor sequences come from a woman aged 40 to 49 in good health and CMV-seronegative.

This chain uses TRBV5-1 with TRBJ2-3; D is unclear. This CDR3 contains 14 residues. Germline V lookup: CDR1 SGHRS, CDR2 YFSETQ. The V and J ends lost 2 bases and 2 bases respectively, with 9 bases between them. In nucleotides, the CDR3 is TGCGCCAGCAGCTTCACAGCTACCACAGATACGCAGTATTTT. Translation: CASSFTATTDTQYF.

The chain joins TRBV2 to TRBJ1-2; D not resolved. V was cut by 7 bases and J by 4 bases, with 13 bases left in between. This CDR3 has 13 amino acids. Looked up from germline, CDR1 is SNHLY and CDR2 is FYNNEI. DNA for the CDR3: TGTGCCAGCACCCTGGGCCCTACCTATGGCTACACCTTC. It encodes CASTLGPTYGYTF.

The chain joins TRBV28 to TRBJ2-7; 7 bases line up with TRBD2. Losses at the gene ends were 3 bases for V and 3 bases for J; bases not matched to a gene: 8. Germline CDR1 is MDHEN and CDR2 is SYDVKM. This CDR3 is built from 15 residues. The CDR3 DNA sequence: TGTGCCAGCAGTTTCTTCACTAGCGAATACTACGAGCAGTACTTC. Translation gives CASSFFTSEYYEQYF.

The chain combines TRBV5-6 with TRBJ2-1; D is unresolved. Germline V gene data show CDR1 as SGHDT and CDR2 as YYEEEE. V gave up 0 bases and J gave up 5 bases, with 6 bases separating them. This CDR3 is 13 amino acids long. The DNA of the CDR3 is TGTGCCAGCAGCTTGGTACATCACAATGAGCAGTTCTTC. This encodes CASSLVHHNEQFF.

The chain uses TRBV28 and TRBJ2-7, with D maybe TRBD1 (6 bases). Germline CDR1 is MDHEN and CDR2 is SYDVKM. The CDR3 loop spans 16 amino acids. V dropped 4 bases and J dropped 0 bases, with 16 bases sitting between them. CDR3 nucleotide sequence: TGTGCCAGCAGTTCACCGCGACAGGTCAGCTCCTACGAGCAGTACTTC. This sequence encodes CASSSPRQVSSYEQYF.

CDR3 nucleotides: TGTGCCAGCAGTTACCTAACCGGACAGCAGAATTCACCCCTCCACTTT. It translates to CASSYLTGQQNSPLHF. The chain joins TRBV7-9 to TRBJ1-6; possible D gene TRBD1, 6 bases. V lost 6 bases and J 7 bases, leaving 19 bases between the germline ends. CDR1 is SEHNR and CDR2 is FQNEAQ in the germline V gene (reference sequence). The length of the CDR3 is 16 residues.

V is TRBV7-9 and J is TRBJ1-1; D gene uncertain. The CDR3 has 12 amino acids. V was pared by 1 base and J by 4 bases, with 4 bases between. The germline CDR1 and CDR2 sequences are SEHNR and FQNEAQ (reference sequence). DNA of the CDR3: TGTGCCAGCAGCTTAGTATCCACTGAAGCTTTCTTT. Translated, it gives CASSLVSTEAFF.

The J gene is TRBJ2-5, the V gene TRBV11-2; no reliable D call. V lost 4 bases to trimming and J lost 7 bases, with 4 bases between them. This CDR3 has 10 amino acids. Looked up from germline, CDR1 is SGHAT and CDR2 is FQNNGV. CDR3 nucleotides: TGTGCCAGCAGCTCGGGGACCCAGTACTTC. It specifies CASSSGTQYF.

This chain links TRBV28 with TRBJ1-2; 10 bases are shared with TRBD1. Germline V gene lookup returns CDR1 MDHEN and CDR2 SYDVKM. CDR3 length equals 15 residues. V was pared by 3 bases and J by 5 bases, with 6 bases of the junction left unmatched. CDR3 sequence reads: CASSLTDRGIYGYTF. Here the CDR3 DNA reads TGTGCCAGCAGTTTGACGGACAGGGGGATATATGGCTACACCTTC.

This chain connects TRBV14 to TRBJ1-3; D ambiguous. CDR1 is SGHDN and CDR2 is FVKESK in the germline V gene. The V end lost 0 bases, the J end lost 0 bases, and 6 bases lay between the germline ends. There are 15 residues in the CDR3. The DNA of the CDR3 is TGTGCCAGCAGCCAAGACGTATTCTCTGGAAACACCATATATTTT. The encoded protein is CASSQDVFSGNTIYF. Drawing the rest from reference TRBV14 and TRBJ1-3, the complete variable domain is EAGVTQFPSHSVIEKGQTVTLRCDPISGHDNLYWYRRVMGKEIKFLLHFVKESKQDESGMPNNRFLAERTGGTYSTLKVQPAELEDSGVYFCASSQDVFSGNTIYFGEGSWLTVV.

The V and J genes are TRBV7-9 and TRBJ2-7; D might be TRBD1 (6 bases). V lost 1 base and J 3 bases, leaving 16 bases between the germline ends. The CDR3 covers 16 residues. Germline loops: CDR1 SEHNR, CDR2 FQNEAQ (reference sequence). CDR3 nucleotide sequence: TGTGCCAGCAGCTTAGGCTCCGGGACAAGAGACTACGAGCAGTACTTC. As protein: CASSLGSGTRDYEQYF.

This clone was observed a few times. This rearrangement joins TRBV5-1 to TRBJ1-1; 7 bases fit TRBD1. Trimming removed 0 bases from V and 5 bases from J; junction bases left unmatched: 4. CDR3 size: 14 residues. Germline lookup yields CDR1 SGHRS and CDR2 YFSETQ. Written as DNA, the CDR3 is TGCGCCAGCAGCTTGGAGCAGGGGGTTACTGAAGCTTTCTTT. Its translation is CASSLEQGVTEAFF.

This sequence joins TRBV9 and TRBJ1-1; 8 nucleotides align to TRBD1. With V trimmed by 6 bases and J by 10 bases, 11 bases remained unmatched. CDR3 length equals 13 residues. Germline lookup yields CDR1 SGDLS and CDR2 YYNGEE. CDR3 coding DNA: TGTGCCAGCAATACCAGGGGGCTCCGAGGAGCTTTCTTT. It codes for CASNTRGLRGAFF.

The chain is built from TRBV7-9 and TRBJ2-1; unclear D gene. The germline V gene has CDR1 SEHNR and CDR2 FQNEAQ (reference sequence). The CDR3 extends over 13 amino acids. With 5 bases removed from V and 6 bases from J, the gap between germline ends came to 11 bases. The CDR3 protein is CASSRASLNEQFF. DNA for the CDR3: TGTGCCAGCAGCCGCGCCTCTCTCAATGAGCAGTTCTTC.

The chain links TRBV19 to TRBJ2-1; 9 positions match TRBD2. This CDR3 is built from 15 residues. V trimming: 4 bases; J trimming: 9 bases; junction bases outside the gene matches: 10. Germline V gene data show CDR1 as LNHDA and CDR2 as SQIVND (reference sequence). CDR3 nucleotides: TGTGCCAGTAGTACCGGCCTCTTAGCGGGAGTTGAGCAGTTCTTC. Translation: CASSTGLLAGVEQFF.

The CDR3 DNA follows: TGTGCCAGCAGTCTCAACCCCGCGGTGGCTGAAGCTTTCTTT. Its translation is CASSLNPAVAEAFF. The chain recombines TRBV27 with TRBJ1-1, with D hard to call. CDR3 size: 14 residues. V was trimmed by 5 bases and J by 6 bases, leaving 16 bases between them. Germline V lookup: CDR1 MNHEY, CDR2 SMNVEV (reference sequence).

The chain couples TRBV28 to TRBJ1-1; D is unresolved. Germline values: CDR1 MDHEN, CDR2 SYDVKM. The length of the CDR3 is 13 residues. Trimming removed 6 bases from V and 0 bases from J, with 8 bases in between. The CDR3 loop is CASSLQLNTEAFF. The CDR3, as DNA: TGTGCCAGCAGCCTACAGCTGAACACTGAAGCTTTCTTT.

The chain carries TRBV5-1 and TRBJ2-7; 9 bases align to TRBD1. Germline V gene data show CDR1 as SGHRS and CDR2 as YFSETQ. This CDR3 spans 15 amino acids. The junction had 11 bases not matched to a gene; V was cut back by 7 bases and J by 3 bases. CDR3 sequence: CASGLDRGKSYEQYF. The CDR3 coding sequence is TGCGCCAGCGGATTGGACAGGGGAAAGAGCTACGAGCAGTACTTC.

The chain links TRBV6-6 to TRBJ1-4; the match to TRBD1 covers 7 bases. This CDR3 is 16 amino acids long. In germline, CDR1 is MNHNY, CDR2 SVGAGI (reference sequence). Germline trimming cut 8 bases from V and 0 bases from J; bases unmatched to any gene: 9. The CDR3 here is CASQGQQVATNEKLFF. The CDR3 DNA reads TGTGCCAGCCAGGGACAGCAGGTTGCAACTAATGAAAAACTGTTTTTT.

In the case of this clone: An end of the junction does not agree with germline; a read error may underlie this. The V and J genes are TRBV7-9 and TRBJ2-5; D possibly corresponds to TRBD1 (6 bases). This CDR3 contains 13 residues. Looked up from germline, CDR1 is SEHNR and CDR2 is FQNEAQ (reference sequence). The CDR3 sequence is CATTFRGQLNLNF. CDR3 bases: TGTGCCACCACGTTCAGGGGCCAACTTAATTTGAACTTC.

The rearrangement uses TRBV29-1 and TRBJ2-7, with 7 bases aligning to TRBD2. Germline V gene lookup returns CDR1 SQVTM and CDR2 ANQGSEA. Trimming at V came to 6 bases and at J to 1 base, leaving 6 bases not matched to a gene. The CDR3 has 13 amino acids. The CDR3 DNA is TGCAGCGTGGGGGGGGGTTGGTCCTACGAGCAGTACTTC. It yields the protein CSVGGGWSYEQYF.

The chain links TRBV15 to TRBJ1-3, with a possible D match to TRBD1 (5 bases). From germline, CDR1 is LNHNV and CDR2 YYDKDF (reference sequence). This CDR3 is 18 amino acids long. The V and J ends lost 0 bases and 0 bases respectively, with 15 bases between them. The CDR3 protein is CATSRERTLAFSGNTIYF. DNA of the CDR3: TGTGCCACCAGCAGAGAAAGGACACTGGCATTCTCTGGAAACACCATATATTTT.

This clone was counted only a few times. The chain employs TRBV4-3 and TRBJ1-5; D unclear. The germline CDR1 and CDR2 sequences are LGHNA and YSLEER. The CDR3 consists of 14 residues. V dropped 1 base and J dropped 4 bases, with 8 bases sitting between them. CDR3 in DNA: TGCGCCAGCAGCCAAGGCGAGGGTAATCAGCCCCAGCATTTT. This translates into CASSQGEGNQPQHF.

The rearrangement joins TRBV2 to TRBJ1-2, with TRBD1 as a possible D gene (6 bases). Deletions cut 1 base from V and 3 bases from J, with 9 bases between. Germline V gene sequence: CDR1 SNHLY, CDR2 FYNNEI. This CDR3 spans 14 amino acids. The CDR3 bases are TGTGCCAGCAGTGAAGAGACAGGACACTATGGCTACACCTTC. The encoded protein is CASSEETGHYGYTF.

The chain joins TRBV5-4 to TRBJ1-1; D not resolved. The CDR3 has 14 amino acids. Germline-derived CDR1 and CDR2 are SGHNT and YYREEE (reference sequence). V was trimmed by 4 bases and J by 1 base, leaving 11 bases between them. CDR3 nucleotides: TGTGCCAGCAGCAGCCGGGAAACGAACACTGAAGCTTTCTTT. Protein: CASSSRETNTEAFF.

V usage is TRBV5-1 and J usage is TRBJ2-3; D gene uncertain. This CDR3 contains 16 residues. CDR1 is SGHRS and CDR2 is YFSETQ in the germline V gene. V lost 1 base and J 2 bases, leaving 14 bases between the germline ends. Here the CDR3 reads CASSLPSWAATDTQYF. In nucleotides, the CDR3 is TGCGCCAGCAGCTTGCCATCTTGGGCAGCCACAGATACGCAGTATTTT.

The J gene is TRBJ2-7, the V gene TRBV6-6; 7 positions agree with TRBD1. There are 15 residues in the CDR3. Per the germline V gene, CDR1 is MNHNY and CDR2 is SVGAGI (reference sequence). Unmatched junction bases numbered 16, after V lost 7 bases and J lost 7 bases. CDR3: CASTYEETGSGEQYF. The CDR3 nucleotides read TGTGCCAGCACCTACGAGGAGACAGGGTCGGGAGAGCAGTACTTC.